A selection of T cell receptor beta chains follows, all from one sample in a study of blood T cell repertoires in COVID-19. Profiled with immunoSEQ multiplex PCR; TCRdb holds only in-frame clones, not every one. The sample has a few hundred thousand clones, around 82% seen once. The specimen was peripheral blood. Source of these receptors: a person aged 70 to 85 with COVID-19, enrolled during active disease. CDR3s include the opening cysteine and the closing phenylalanine or tryptophan. The D gene is left open where the match is weak. Clone size is shown for a subset of rows, as once, few, many or a class of expanded clone.

clone_size: NA
j_call: TRBJ2-2
d_call: NA
v_call: TRBV24-1
cdr3_aa: CATSDKDTNTGELFF
cdr3_nt: TGTGCCACCAGTGATAAGGACACGAACACCGGGGAGCTGTTTTTT

clone_size: once
j_call: TRBJ1-4
d_call: TRBD1
v_call: TRBV7-9
cdr3_aa: CASSPTGGRREKLFF
cdr3_nt: TGTGCCAGCAGCCCAACAGGGGGGCGCAGGGAAAAACTGTTTTTT

clone_size: NA
j_call: TRBJ1-6
d_call: NA
v_call: TRBV9
cdr3_aa: CASSVSSYNSPLHF
cdr3_nt: TGTGCCAGCAGCGTGAGCTCCTATAATTCACCCCTCCACTTT

clone_size: NA
j_call: TRBJ2-5
d_call: NA
v_call: TRBV12-3/TRBV12-4
cdr3_aa: CASSFWGRETQYF
cdr3_nt: TGTGCCAGCAGTTTCTGGGGGCGGGAGACCCAGTACTTC

clone_size: many
j_call: TRBJ1-2
d_call: NA
v_call: TRBV5-4
cdr3_aa: CASSLLPVRGYGYTF
cdr3_nt: TGTGCCAGCAGCTTATTACCCGTGCGGGGCTATGGCTACACCTTC

clone_size: NA
j_call: TRBJ2-7
d_call: NA
v_call: TRBV20-1
cdr3_aa: CSASRLGIYEQYF
cdr3_nt: TGCAGTGCTAGTCGACTAGGGATCTACGAGCAGTACTTC

clone_size: NA
j_call: TRBJ1-1
d_call: NA
v_call: TRBV4-1
cdr3_aa: CASSQSPVGKPEAFF
cdr3_nt: TGCGCCAGCAGCCAAAGTCCGGTGGGCAAGCCTGAAGCTTTCTTT

clone_size: few
j_call: TRBJ2-2
d_call: TRBD2
v_call: TRBV13
cdr3_aa: CASSSTGGTGELFF
cdr3_nt: TGTGCCAGCAGCTCTACCGGGGGGACCGGGGAGCTGTTTTTT

clone_size: NA
j_call: TRBJ2-5
d_call: NA
v_call: TRBV14
cdr3_aa: CASSQERASLSQETQYF
cdr3_nt: TGTGCCAGCAGCCAAGAGAGGGCCAGTCTAAGCCAAGAGACCCAGTACTTC

clone_size: NA
j_call: TRBJ1-1
d_call: NA
v_call: TRBV30
cdr3_aa: CAWNLAGAGEAFF
cdr3_nt: TGTGCCTGGAATTTGGCGGGGGCGGGTGAAGCTTTCTTT

clone_size: NA
j_call: TRBJ2-3
d_call: TRBD1
v_call: TRBV5-1
cdr3_aa: CASSLDGQGMTDTQYF
cdr3_nt: TGCGCCAGCAGCCTGGATGGACAGGGGATGACAGATACGCAGTATTTT

clone_size: NA
j_call: TRBJ1-6
d_call: NA
v_call: TRBV7-2
cdr3_aa: CASSLVGASNSPLHF
cdr3_nt: TGTGCCAGCAGCTTAGTGGGGGCGAGTAATTCACCCCTCCACTTT

clone_size: NA
j_call: TRBJ1-2
d_call: NA
v_call: TRBV6-1
cdr3_aa: CASSEALYPTVYGYTF
cdr3_nt: TGTGCCAGCAGTGAAGCTCTATATCCGACAGTCTATGGCTACACCTTC

clone_size: NA
j_call: TRBJ2-3
d_call: TRBD2
v_call: TRBV7-2
cdr3_aa: CASSSTSGGASFADTQYF
cdr3_nt: TGTGCCAGCAGCTCGACTAGCGGGGGGGCTTCTTTTGCAGATACGCAGTATTTT

clone_size: NA
j_call: TRBJ2-7
d_call: TRBD1
v_call: TRBV6-5
cdr3_aa: CASSPLQGAYEQYF
cdr3_nt: TGTGCCAGCAGTCCCCTCCAGGGGGCCTACGAGCAGTACTTC

clone_size: NA
j_call: TRBJ1-2
d_call: NA
v_call: TRBV5-1
cdr3_aa: CASSPGENYGYTF
cdr3_nt: TGCGCCAGCAGTCCCGGGGAAAACTATGGCTACACCTTC

clone_size: NA
j_call: TRBJ2-1
d_call: NA
v_call: TRBV11-2
cdr3_aa: CASSFVGDEQFF
cdr3_nt: TGTGCCAGCAGCTTTGTGGGAGACGAGCAGTTCTTC

clone_size: NA
j_call: TRBJ1-6
d_call: TRBD1
v_call: TRBV24-1
cdr3_aa: CATSDFWAGGLSRDSPLHF
cdr3_nt: TGTGCCACCAGTGATTTTTGGGCAGGGGGCCTATCAAGGGATTCACCCCTCCACTTT

clone_size: NA
j_call: TRBJ2-7
d_call: NA
v_call: TRBV27
cdr3_aa: CASSLSGTRPYEQYF
cdr3_nt: TGTGCCAGCAGTTTGAGTGGGACAAGGCCCTACGAGCAGTACTTC

clone_size: NA
j_call: TRBJ1-5
d_call: NA
v_call: TRBV7-2
cdr3_aa: CASSSQGGQPQHF
cdr3_nt: TGTGCCAGCAGCTCCCAGGGAGGTCAGCCCCAGCATTTT

clone_size: NA
j_call: TRBJ1-4
d_call: TRBD1
v_call: TRBV11-2
cdr3_aa: CASSFSAGQINEKLFF
cdr3_nt: TGTGCCAGCAGCTTCTCGGCGGGACAGATCAATGAAAAACTGTTTTTT

clone_size: NA
j_call: TRBJ1-4
d_call: NA
v_call: TRBV4-3
cdr3_aa: CASSQGRVTNEKLFF
cdr3_nt: TGCGCCAGCAGCCAGGGTCGGGTAACTAATGAAAAACTGTTTTTT

clone_size: NA
j_call: TRBJ1-5
d_call: NA
v_call: TRBV6-1
cdr3_aa: CASSDQGNPNQPQHF
cdr3_nt: TGTGCCAGCAGTGACCAGGGAAACCCAAATCAGCCCCAGCATTTT

clone_size: NA
j_call: TRBJ1-5
d_call: TRBD1
v_call: TRBV23-1
cdr3_aa: CASSQPVTSGTGSNQPQHF
cdr3_nt: TGCGCCAGCAGTCAACCCGTGACGTCCGGGACAGGGAGCAATCAGCCCCAGCATTTT

clone_size: NA
j_call: TRBJ1-5
d_call: NA
v_call: TRBV7-2
cdr3_aa: CASSLARNQPQHF
cdr3_nt: TGTGCCAGCAGCTTAGCCCGGAATCAGCCCCAGCATTTT

clone_size: NA
j_call: TRBJ2-7
d_call: TRBD1
v_call: TRBV5-1
cdr3_aa: CASSIRQGLGYEQYF
cdr3_nt: TGCGCCAGCAGCATCCGACAGGGGCTAGGCTACGAGCAGTACTTC

clone_size: NA
j_call: TRBJ1-6
d_call: NA
v_call: TRBV9
cdr3_aa: CASSGQAGSPLHF
cdr3_nt: TGTGCCAGCAGCGGACAGGCCGGATCACCCCTCCACTTT

clone_size: NA
j_call: TRBJ2-1
d_call: NA
v_call: TRBV21-1
cdr3_aa: CASSKVLAGDSYNEQFF
cdr3_nt: TGTGCCAGCAGCAAAGTACTAGCGGGGGACTCCTACAATGAGCAGTTCTTC

clone_size: NA
j_call: TRBJ2-1
d_call: TRBD2
v_call: TRBV2
cdr3_aa: CASSVGGGPGNEQFF
cdr3_nt: TGTGCCAGCAGTGTAGGCGGGGGGCCGGGAAATGAGCAGTTCTTC

clone_size: NA
j_call: TRBJ1-2
d_call: NA
v_call: TRBV6-6
cdr3_aa: CASSLYREGYTF
cdr3_nt: TGTGCCAGCAGTCTTTACAGGGAAGGCTACACCTTC

clone_size: NA
j_call: TRBJ2-7
d_call: TRBD1
v_call: TRBV28
cdr3_aa: CASSLGSTGGPLVEQYF
cdr3_nt: TGTGCCAGCAGTTTAGGCAGCACAGGGGGTCCTTTGGTCGAGCAGTACTTC

clone_size: NA
j_call: TRBJ1-3
d_call: NA
v_call: TRBV7-2
cdr3_aa: CASSLQAGSGNTIYF
cdr3_nt: TGTGCCAGCAGCTTACAAGCTGGCTCTGGAAACACCATATATTTT

clone_size: NA
j_call: TRBJ1-5
d_call: NA
v_call: TRBV24-1
cdr3_aa: CATSDPRDTSQPQHF
cdr3_nt: TGTGCCACCAGTGATCCGAGGGACACGTCTCAGCCCCAGCATTTT

clone_size: NA
j_call: TRBJ2-1
d_call: NA
v_call: TRBV4-1
cdr3_aa: CASSQGASYNEQFF
cdr3_nt: TGCGCCAGCAGCCAGGGGGCCTCCTACAATGAGCAGTTCTTC

clone_size: NA
j_call: TRBJ2-1
d_call: NA
v_call: TRBV6-1
cdr3_aa: CASSDLQGSGEQFF
cdr3_nt: TGTGCCAGCAGTGACCTCCAGGGTTCCGGTGAGCAGTTCTTC

clone_size: NA
j_call: TRBJ2-2
d_call: NA
v_call: TRBV24-1
cdr3_aa: CATSVGLLATGELFF
cdr3_nt: TGTGCCACCAGTGTGGGACTGCTCGCCACCGGGGAGCTGTTTTTT

clone_size: NA
j_call: TRBJ1-2
d_call: TRBD1
v_call: TRBV11-2
cdr3_aa: CASSLVRTGVGYTF
cdr3_nt: TGTGCCAGCAGCTTGGTGCGGACAGGGGTTGGCTACACCTTC

clone_size: NA
j_call: TRBJ1-3
d_call: NA
v_call: TRBV18
cdr3_aa: CASSLAGLAGNTIYF
cdr3_nt: TGTGCCAGCTCGCTTGCAGGGTTGGCTGGAAACACCATATATTTT

clone_size: NA
j_call: TRBJ2-2
d_call: NA
v_call: TRBV28
cdr3_aa: CASKGHTNTGELFF
cdr3_nt: TGTGCCAGCAAAGGACACACTAACACCGGGGAGCTGTTTTTT

clone_size: NA
j_call: TRBJ2-2
d_call: NA
v_call: TRBV19
cdr3_aa: CATNPLLGGTGELFF
cdr3_nt: TGTGCCACCAACCCACTCCTCGGGGGCACCGGGGAGCTGTTTTTT

clone_size: few
j_call: TRBJ2-1
d_call: TRBD1
v_call: TRBV3-1/TRBV3-2
cdr3_aa: CASSQGQGHNEQFF
cdr3_nt: TGTGCCAGCAGCCAAGGACAGGGCCACAATGAGCAGTTCTTC

clone_size: NA
j_call: TRBJ1-1
d_call: NA
v_call: TRBV5-1
cdr3_aa: CASTTGQGIQAFF
cdr3_nt: TGCGCCAGCACCACAGGCCAGGGAATTCAAGCTTTCTTT